The entry below describes one T cell receptor beta chain. Its antigen is unidentified. The data were obtained in a study of chemoradiotherapy in HPV16-positive cancers. Study-wide points: Functional assays defining HPV-specific T cells used only a couple of HPV16-positive patients.

Here immunoSEQ multiplex PCR was the method, and the copy in TCRdb shows in-frame clones only, minus some. The sample lists more than 850 clones, around 92% occurring once. Sequences were derived from tumor tissue, sampled from a patient who underwent chemoradiotherapy. The clonotype originates from a human donor with HPV-associated anogenital cancer.

The DNA for the CDR3 is TGTGCCAGCAGGGACAATTCCACACAAAGTCGGGCCAACGTCCTGACTTTC. As protein: CASRDNSTQSRANVLTF. The J gene is TRBJ2-6, the V gene TRBV5-8; maybe TRBD1 (5 bases). The germline V gene encodes CDR1 SGHTS and CDR2 YDEGEE. The CDR3 spans 17 residues. V was trimmed by 5 bases and J by 5 bases, leaving 20 bases between them.